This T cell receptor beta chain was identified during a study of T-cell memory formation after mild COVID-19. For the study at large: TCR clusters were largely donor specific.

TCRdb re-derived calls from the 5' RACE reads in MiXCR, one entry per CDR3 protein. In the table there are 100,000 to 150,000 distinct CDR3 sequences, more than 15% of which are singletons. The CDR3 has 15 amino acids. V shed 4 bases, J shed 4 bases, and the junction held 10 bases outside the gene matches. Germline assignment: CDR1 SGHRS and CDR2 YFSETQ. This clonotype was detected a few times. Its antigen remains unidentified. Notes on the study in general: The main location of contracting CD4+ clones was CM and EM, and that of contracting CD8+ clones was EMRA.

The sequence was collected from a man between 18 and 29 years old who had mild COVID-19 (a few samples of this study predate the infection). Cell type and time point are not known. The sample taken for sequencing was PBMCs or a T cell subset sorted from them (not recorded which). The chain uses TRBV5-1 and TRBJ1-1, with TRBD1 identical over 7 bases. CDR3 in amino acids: CASSPPRQGGTEAFF. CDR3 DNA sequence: TGCGCCAGCAGCCCTCCGAGACAGGGAGGCACTGAAGCTTTCTTT.